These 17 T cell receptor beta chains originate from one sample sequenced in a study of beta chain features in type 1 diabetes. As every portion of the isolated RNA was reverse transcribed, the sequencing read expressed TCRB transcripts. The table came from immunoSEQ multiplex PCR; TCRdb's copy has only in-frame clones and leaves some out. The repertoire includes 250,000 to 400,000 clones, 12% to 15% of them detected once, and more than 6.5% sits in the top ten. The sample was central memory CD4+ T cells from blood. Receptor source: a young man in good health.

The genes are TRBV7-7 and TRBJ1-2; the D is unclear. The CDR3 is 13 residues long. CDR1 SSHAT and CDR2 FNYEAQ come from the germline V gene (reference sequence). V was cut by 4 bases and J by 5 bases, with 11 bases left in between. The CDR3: CASSSSDGYGYTF. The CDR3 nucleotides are TGTGCCAGCAGCTCCTCGGACGGGTATGGCTACACCTTC.

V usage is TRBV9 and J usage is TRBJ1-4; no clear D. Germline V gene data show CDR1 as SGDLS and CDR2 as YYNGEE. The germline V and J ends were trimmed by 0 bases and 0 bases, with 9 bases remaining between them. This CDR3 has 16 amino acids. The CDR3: CASSVGWTSTNEKLFF. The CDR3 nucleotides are TGTGCCAGCAGCGTAGGATGGACCTCAACTAATGAAAAACTGTTTTTT.

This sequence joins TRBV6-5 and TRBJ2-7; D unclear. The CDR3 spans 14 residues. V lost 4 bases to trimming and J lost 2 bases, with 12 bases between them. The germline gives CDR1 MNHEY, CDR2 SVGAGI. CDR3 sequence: CASSSSGGPYEQYV. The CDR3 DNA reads TGTGCCAGCAGTTCGTCCGGTGGACCCTACGAGCAGTACGTC.

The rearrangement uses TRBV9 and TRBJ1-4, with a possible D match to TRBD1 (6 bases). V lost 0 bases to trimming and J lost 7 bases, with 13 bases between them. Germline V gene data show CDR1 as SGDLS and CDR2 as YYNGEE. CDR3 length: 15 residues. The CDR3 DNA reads TGTGCCAGCAGCGTAGAGGGACAAGTATTTGAAAAACTGTTTTTT. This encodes CASSVEGQVFEKLFF.

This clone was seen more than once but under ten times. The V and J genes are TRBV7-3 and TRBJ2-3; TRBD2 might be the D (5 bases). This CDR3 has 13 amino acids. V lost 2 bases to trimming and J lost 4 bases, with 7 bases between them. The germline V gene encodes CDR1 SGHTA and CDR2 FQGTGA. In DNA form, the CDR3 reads TGTGCCAGCAGCTTAGAGAGGGCAGATACGCAGTATTTT. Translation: CASSLERADTQYF.

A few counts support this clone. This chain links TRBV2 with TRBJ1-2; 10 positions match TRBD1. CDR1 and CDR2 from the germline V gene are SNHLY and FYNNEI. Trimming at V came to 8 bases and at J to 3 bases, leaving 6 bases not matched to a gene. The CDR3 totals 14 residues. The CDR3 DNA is TGTGCCAGCGTAAGACAGGGGGCCGACTATGGCTACACCTTC. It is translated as CASVRQGADYGYTF.

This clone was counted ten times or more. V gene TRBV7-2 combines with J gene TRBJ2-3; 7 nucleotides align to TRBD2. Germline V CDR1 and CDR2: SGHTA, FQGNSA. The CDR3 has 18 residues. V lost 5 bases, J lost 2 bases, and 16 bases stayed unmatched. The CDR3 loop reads CASSLGEAGSYVTDTQYF. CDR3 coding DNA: TGTGCCAGCAGCCTTGGGGAAGCGGGATCCTATGTCACAGATACGCAGTATTTT.

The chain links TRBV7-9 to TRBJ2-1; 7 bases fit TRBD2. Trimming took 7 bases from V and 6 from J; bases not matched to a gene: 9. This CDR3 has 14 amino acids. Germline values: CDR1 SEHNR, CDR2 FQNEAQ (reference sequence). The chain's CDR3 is CASIRRELGNEQFF. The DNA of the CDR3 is TGTGCCAGCATTCGGCGGGAGTTGGGCAATGAGCAGTTCTTC.

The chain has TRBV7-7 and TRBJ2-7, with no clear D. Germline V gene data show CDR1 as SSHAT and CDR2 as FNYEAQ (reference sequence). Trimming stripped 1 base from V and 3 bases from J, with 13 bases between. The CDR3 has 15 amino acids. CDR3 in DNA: TGTGCCAGCAGCTTAGACTCTCTAGTAAGCTACGAGCAGTACTTC. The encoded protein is CASSLDSLVSYEQYF.

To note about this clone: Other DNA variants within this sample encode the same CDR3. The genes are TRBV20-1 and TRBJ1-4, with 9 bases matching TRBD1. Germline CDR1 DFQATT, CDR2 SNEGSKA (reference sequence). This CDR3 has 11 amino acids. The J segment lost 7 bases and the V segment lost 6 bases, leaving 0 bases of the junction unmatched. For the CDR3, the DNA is TGCAGTGCGGACAGGGGTGAAAAACTGTTTTTT. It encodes CSADRGEKLFF.

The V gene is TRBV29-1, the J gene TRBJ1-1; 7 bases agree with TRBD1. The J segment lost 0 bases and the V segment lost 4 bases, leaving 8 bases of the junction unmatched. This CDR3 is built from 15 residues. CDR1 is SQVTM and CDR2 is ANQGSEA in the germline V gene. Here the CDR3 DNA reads TGCAGCGTTGTAGTGACAGGGTTTATGAACACTGAAGCTTTCTTT. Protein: CSVVVTGFMNTEAFF.

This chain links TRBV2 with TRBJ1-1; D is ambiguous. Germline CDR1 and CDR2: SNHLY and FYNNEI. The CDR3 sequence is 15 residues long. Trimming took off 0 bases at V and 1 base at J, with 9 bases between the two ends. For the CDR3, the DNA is TGTGCCAGCAGTGAAGCGCGGCCGTCGAACACTGAAGCTTTCTTT. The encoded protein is CASSEARPSNTEAFF.

Written as DNA, the CDR3 is TGTGCCAGCAGTATCGGGACAGGGGGTAATTCACCCCTCCACTTT. It is translated as CASSIGTGGNSPLHF. The V and J genes are TRBV6-5 and TRBJ1-6; 11 nucleotides align to TRBD1. Germline-derived CDR1 and CDR2 are MNHEY and SVGAGI. CDR3 length equals 15 residues. V shed 5 bases and J 6 bases; nucleotides not matched to a gene: 3.

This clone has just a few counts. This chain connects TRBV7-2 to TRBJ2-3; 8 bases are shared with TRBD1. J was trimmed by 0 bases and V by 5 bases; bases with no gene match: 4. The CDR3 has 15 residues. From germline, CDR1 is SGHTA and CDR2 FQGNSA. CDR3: CASSMDRASTDTQYF. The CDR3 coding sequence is TGTGCCAGCAGCATGGACAGGGCTAGCACAGATACGCAGTATTTT.

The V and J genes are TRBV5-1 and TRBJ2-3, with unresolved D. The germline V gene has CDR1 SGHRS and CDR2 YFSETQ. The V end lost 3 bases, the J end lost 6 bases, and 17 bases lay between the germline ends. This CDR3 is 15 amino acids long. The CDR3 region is CASSSRGGPEDTQYF. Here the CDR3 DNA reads TGCGCCAGCAGCTCCCGAGGCGGACCTGAGGATACGCAGTATTTT. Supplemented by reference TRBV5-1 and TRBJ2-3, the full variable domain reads KAGVTQTPRYLIKTRGQQVTLSCSPISGHRSVSWYQQTPGQGLQFLFEYFSETQRNKGNFPGRFSGRQFSNSRSEMNVSTLELGDSALYLCASSSRGGPEDTQYFGPGTRLTVL.

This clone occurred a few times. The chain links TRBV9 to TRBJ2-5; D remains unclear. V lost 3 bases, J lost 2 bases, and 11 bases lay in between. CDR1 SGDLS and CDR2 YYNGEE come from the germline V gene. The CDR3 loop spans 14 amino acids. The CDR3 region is CASSAGLGQETQYF. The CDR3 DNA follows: TGTGCCAGCAGCGCCGGTTTAGGACAAGAGACCCAGTACTTC.

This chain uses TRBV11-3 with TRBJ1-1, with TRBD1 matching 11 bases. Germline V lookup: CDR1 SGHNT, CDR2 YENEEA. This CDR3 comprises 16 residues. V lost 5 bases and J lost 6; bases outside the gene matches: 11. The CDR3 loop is CASSGTGGISIAEAFF. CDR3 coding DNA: TGTGCCAGCAGCGGGACAGGGGGGATCTCGATCGCTGAAGCTTTCTTT.